The entry below gives a single T cell receptor beta chain sequence along with its context. What it binds is not known. The sample originates from a study of cytomegalovirus exposure and HLA in healthy donors. A multiplex PCR was run with 60 Vbeta primers and 13 Jbeta primers. Assay used: immunoSEQ multiplex PCR; TCRdb lists only in-frame clones, some missing. Of approximately 50,000 clones listed, 75% to 85% are singletons. Whole-study findings and limits: The study put under 200 TCR beta chains on its list as cytomegalovirus-associated. It was only CMV serostatus that was available as immune exposure information. The later analysis indicated that the majority of CMV-associated TCR beta chains appeared HLA-restricted. Based on reports, TCR beta sequences accurately predicted HLA-A and HLA-B alleles for most subjects.

The CDR3 consists of 17 residues. Germline V CDR1 and CDR2: SGHRS, YFSETQ. V was pared by 1 base and J by 1 base, with 18 bases between. Sequencing used PBMCs. The V gene is TRBV5-1, the J gene TRBJ2-7, with D possibly TRBD2 on 6 matching bases. This clonotype was sampled from a man aged 25-45 years in good health and CMV-seronegative. In DNA, the CDR3 is TGCGCCAGCAGCTTGAGGACACTGACTAGGGAATCCTACGAGCAGTACTTC. Protein product: CASSLRTLTRESYEQYF.